The entry below describes one T cell receptor (beta chain). Its matching antigen is unknown. Some clones are missing from TCRdb's copy, which holds only in-frame ones; the method was immunoSEQ multiplex PCR. This table has about 75,000 clones, about nine tenths appearing once. The data originate from a study of T cell responses to AZD1222 COVID-19 vaccine. General study findings and limits: A reported finding is that nearly half of spike-specific TCRs target unmutated variant regions. It was only after the peak T cell response that any repertoires were sampled. The donors showed a predominance of white British ancestry and of females, with possible underestimation of clonal diversity.

The V gene lost 1 base and the J gene lost 5 bases, with 3 bases spanning the gap. Germline V CDR1 and CDR2: LNHDA, SQIVND (reference sequence). The CDR3 totals 13 residues. The receptor's source is an adult who received the MenACWY meningococcal vaccine as a control. The chain recombines TRBV19 with TRBJ1-6; D is ambiguous. The input for sequencing was peripheral blood, taken 28 days after the second dose of the MenACWY control vaccine. The DNA for the CDR3 is TGTGCCAGTAGTATAGCCGATAATTCACCCCTCCACTTT. Translation gives CASSIADNSPLHF.